This paragraph reports one T cell receptor beta chain. Clones were sequenced by immunoSEQ multiplex PCR, and TCRdb holds only the in-frame ones, with some missing. Of around 50,000 clones in the sample, approximately 90% are singletons; the top ten hold roughly 8.5%. This specimen belongs to a study of T cell changes during pregnancy in multiple sclerosis. V lost 7 bases to trimming and J lost 1 base, with 5 bases between them. This CDR3 has 11 residues. Germline V CDR1 and CDR2: SNHLY, FYNNEI. The receptor comes from a female donor with multiple sclerosis, enrolled in a pregnancy study. This specimen was CD8+ T cells from peripheral blood mononuclear cells, taken in the second trimester of pregnancy. The J gene is TRBJ2-7, the V gene TRBV2, with no clear D. Here the CDR3 DNA reads TGTGCCAGCACCGGGTCCTACGAGCAGTACTTC. It translates to CASTGSYEQYF.